The T cell receptor (beta chain) described here comes from a study of blood T cells in healthy people across ages. V was cut by 3 bases and J by 0 bases, with 15 bases left in between. CDR3 length: 16 amino acids. Germline V gene lookup returns CDR1 MDHEN and CDR2 SYDVKM. A sample-barcoded 5' primer and a J-beta primer mix were used in a second PCR of roughly 6 to 11 cycles. From the 5' RACE reads, TCRdb called clonotypes with MiXCR, one entry per CDR3 protein. The sample includes hundreds of thousands of distinct CDR3 sequences, over 40% of them seen just once. This clonotype was observed a few times.

This clonotype was obtained from an elderly man in good health. The source material was blood. V gene TRBV28 combines with J gene TRBJ2-7, with D possibly being TRBD1 (5 bases). The chain's CDR3 is CASSLGLTITSYEQYF. The DNA for the CDR3 is TGTGCCAGCAGTTTGGGGCTTACAATAACCTCCTACGAGCAGTACTTC.